The rows below give T cell receptor beta chains drawn from one sample of a study of neurological immune-mediated disorders. TCRdb ran MiXCR on the 5' RACE reads and lists one entry per CDR3 protein. The table shows just over 95,000 distinct CDR3 sequences, with about 3.8% occurring only once. Sample: PBMCs. Receptors originate from a woman younger than 30 with multiple sclerosis. CDR3s include the opening cysteine and the closing phenylalanine or tryptophan. A D gene is named only where the DNA matches it firmly. Only part of the rows carry a size: once, few, many, or a class if the clone is expanded.

TRBJ2-3	TRBV12-3/TRBV12-4	many	NA	TGTGCCAGCAGGCCCACTTTCCCGCGTGGGGGAGATACGCAGTATTTT	CASRPTFPRGGDTQYF
TRBJ2-7	TRBV30	many	NA	TGTGCCACGAGCCAAGGGAACTACGAGCAGTACTTC	CATSQGNYEQYF
TRBJ1-1	TRBV5-1	many	NA	TGCGCCAGCAGGAGCAGGGATGACACTGAAGCTTTCTTT	CASRSRDDTEAFF
TRBJ2-3	TRBV15	many	NA	TGTGCCACCAGCGGATTCTACCCAGATACGCAGTATTTT	CATSGFYPDTQYF
TRBJ1-2	TRBV11-2	many	NA	TGTGCCAGCAGCTTAACCACCGACAGCTATGGCTACACCTTC	CASSLTTDSYGYTF
TRBJ1-5	TRBV7-9	many	NA	TGTGCCAGCAGCTTAGAAGGCAGCAATCAGCCCCAGCATTTT	CASSLEGSNQPQHF
TRBJ2-7	TRBV20-1	many	NA	TGCAGTGCTAGAGATGCGGGGCGAGTTTACGAGCAGTACTTC	CSARDAGRVYEQYF
TRBJ1-5	TRBV3-1	many	NA	TGTGCCAGCAGCCAAGATTGGAGCAATCAGCCCCAGCATTTT	CASSQDWSNQPQHF
TRBJ1-5	TRBV5-5	NA	NA	TGTGCCAGCAGCTCTCAGGGCAACCCCAATCAGCCCCAGCATTTT	CASSSQGNPNQPQHF
TRBJ2-7	TRBV7-2	many	TRBD2	TGTGCCAGCAGCTTACTCGCTAGCGGGGGGTCCGACACCTACGAGCAGTACTTC	CASSLLASGGSDTYEQYF
TRBJ2-7	TRBV20-1	few	TRBD1	TGCAGTGCTAGGACAGGGTTCCAAGTCGACGAGCAGTACTTC	CSARTGFQVDEQYF
TRBJ2-2	TRBV6-2/TRBV6-3	many	NA	TGTGCCAGCAGTTACTCGACCGGGGCAGGCACCGGGGAGCTGTTTTTT	CASSYSTGAGTGELFF
TRBJ2-1	TRBV10-2	many	NA	TGCGCCAGCAAGAGGACAGCCTACAATGAGCAGTTCTTC	CASKRTAYNEQFF
TRBJ2-7	TRBV20-1	many	TRBD1	TGCAGTGCTAGAGCTTACCCCCGGGACAGGTCCTCCTACGAGCAGTACTTC	CSARAYPRDRSSYEQYF
TRBJ1-2	TRBV5-1	many	TRBD1	TGCGCCAGCAGCTGGGGACAGGGACTAACCTCCTATGGCTACACCTTC	CASSWGQGLTSYGYTF
TRBJ2-3	TRBV5-1	many	NA	TGCGCCAGCAGCCCCTTGGGGGCCACAGATACGCAGTATTTT	CASSPLGATDTQYF
TRBJ2-5	TRBV20-1	many	NA	TGCAGTGGGGGAGGACATCAAGAGACCCAGTACTTC	CSGGGHQETQYF
TRBJ1-5	TRBV20-1	many	TRBD1	TGCAGTGCTACTCGTCCTTGGGACAGGGACAATCAGCCCCAGCATTTT	CSATRPWDRDNQPQHF
TRBJ2-1	TRBV6-4	many	NA	TGTGCCAGCAGTGACTCTGAATCTCACTCCTACAATGAGCAGTTCTTC	CASSDSESHSYNEQFF
TRBJ2-7	TRBV6-2/TRBV6-3	many	NA	TGTGCCAGCACCCCAAACTCCTACGAGCAGTACTTC	CASTPNSYEQYF
TRBJ2-5	TRBV7-2	many	NA	TGTGCCAGCAGCCCCGTAGGGACTTGGAGTTGGACCCAGTACTTC	CASSPVGTWSWTQYF
TRBJ1-2	TRBV20-1	many	NA	TGCAGTGCTAGTCCCACTGGGGTCAACTATGGCTACACCTTC	CSASPTGVNYGYTF
TRBJ2-6	TRBV20-1	many	NA	TGCAGTGCTAGAGGGGGTACTGGGGCCAACGTCCTGACTTTC	CSARGGTGANVLTF
TRBJ1-2	TRBV20-1	many	NA	TGCAGTGCTAGTGATGGGGGTCGGGGCTATGGCTACACCTTC	CSASDGGRGYGYTF
TRBJ2-3	TRBV6-5	many	NA	TGTGCCAGCAGGAGAGGTGGGCTGGACACAGATACGCAGTATTTT	CASRRGGLDTDTQYF
TRBJ2-3	TRBV3-1	many	TRBD1	TGTGCCAGCAGCTCCCGGGACAGGGGCCAGTATTTT	CASSSRDRGQYF
TRBJ2-2	TRBV4-1	many	NA	TGCGCCAGCAGCCAAGACCCAACGGCTAACACCGGGGAGCTGTTTTTT	CASSQDPTANTGELFF
TRBJ2-7	TRBV6-5	NA	NA	TGTGCCAGCAGTTATCAGACGGACTCCTACGAGCAGTACTTC	CASSYQTDSYEQYF
TRBJ2-7	TRBV7-9	many	TRBD2	TGTGCCAGCGGCATTAGCGGGAGCTACGAGCAGTACTTC	CASGISGSYEQYF
TRBJ2-1	TRBV5-1	many	TRBD2	TGCGCCAGCAGCTCGGGGAGGGCCGAGCAGTTCTTC	CASSSGRAEQFF
TRBJ1-2	TRBV12-3/TRBV12-4	many	NA	TGTGCCAGCAGTTGGGACGGTACTGCCACCTTC	CASSWDGTATF
TRBJ1-1	TRBV25-1	many	NA	TGTGCCAGCAGTGAATGGGGCACGGGGGGCACTGAAGCTTTCTTT	CASSEWGTGGTEAFF
TRBJ2-3	TRBV11-2	many	NA	TGTGCCAGCAGCTTAGATGGGGTGATGGCAGATACGCAGTATTTT	CASSLDGVMADTQYF
TRBJ2-5	TRBV3-1	many	NA	TGTGCCAGCAGCCACCCCCCGAGAGAGACCCAGTACTTC	CASSHPPRETQYF
TRBJ2-7	TRBV12-3/TRBV12-4	many	TRBD1	TGTGCCAGCAGTTTTATGAGGACAGGGGGCGCCGAGCAGTACTTC	CASSFMRTGGAEQYF
TRBJ2-5	TRBV29-1	many	NA	TGCAGCGTCGAATCCGGTTTTGTCGGGAGAGGCCAACAAGAGACCCAGTACTTC	CSVESGFVGRGQQETQYF
TRBJ1-2	TRBV29-1	many	TRBD1	TGCAGCGTCAGACAGGGGGCACGAGATGGCTACACCTTC	CSVRQGARDGYTF
TRBJ1-1	TRBV5-5	many	TRBD1	TGTGCCAGCAGCTTGGAGACAGGGGAACGGAACACTGAAGCTTTCTTT	CASSLETGERNTEAFF
TRBJ2-5	TRBV4-1	many	TRBD1	TGCGCCAGCAGCCAAGGGACAGGGAGGTATGAGACCCAGTACTTC	CASSQGTGRYETQYF
TRBJ2-4	TRBV18	many	NA	TGTGCCAGCTCACCACAGGGGAGAGCCAAAAACATTCAGTACTTC	CASSPQGRAKNIQYF
TRBJ2-7	TRBV11-2	many	TRBD1	TGTGCCAGCAGCTCCCCAACCAGGGGGTCGCAGTACTTC	CASSSPTRGSQYF
TRBJ2-7	TRBV6-6	many	TRBD1	TGTGCCAGCAACCCGGGACAGGGGGGCCCCTACGAGCAGTACTTC	CASNPGQGGPYEQYF
TRBJ2-7	TRBV6-2/TRBV6-3	many	NA	TGTGCCAGCAGCCTCCTTAAGGAAGAGCAGTACTTC	CASSLLKEEQYF
TRBJ2-2	TRBV4-3	many	TRBD2	TGCGCCAGCAGCCGAGAGGGACTAGCGGGGACTCTCTCCGGGGAGCTGTTTTTT	CASSREGLAGTLSGELFF
TRBJ2-5	TRBV27	NA	NA	TGTGCCAGCAGTTTATCGGCTTGGCAGGCGATAGAGACCCAGTACTTC	CASSLSAWQAIETQYF
TRBJ2-3	TRBV6-6	many	NA	TGTGCCAGCAGTTACGCAAGTACTGGGGCTCCGCAGTATTTT	CASSYASTGAPQYF
TRBJ2-4	TRBV20-1	many	TRBD2	TGCAGTGCTAGAATGGGTAGCGGGGGGAACATTCAGTACTTC	CSARMGSGGNIQYF
TRBJ2-2	TRBV20-1	many	NA	TGCAGTGCTAGAGATATGATTGGGGAGGAGCTGTTTTTT	CSARDMIGEELFF
TRBJ1-1	TRBV3-1	many	NA	TGTGCCAGCAGCCAAGATAAAGGGATCAAGAACACTGAAGCTTTCTTT	CASSQDKGIKNTEAFF
TRBJ2-7	TRBV5-1	many	TRBD2	TGCGCCAGCAGCCCCGGGACTAGCAACGAGCAGTACTTC	CASSPGTSNEQYF